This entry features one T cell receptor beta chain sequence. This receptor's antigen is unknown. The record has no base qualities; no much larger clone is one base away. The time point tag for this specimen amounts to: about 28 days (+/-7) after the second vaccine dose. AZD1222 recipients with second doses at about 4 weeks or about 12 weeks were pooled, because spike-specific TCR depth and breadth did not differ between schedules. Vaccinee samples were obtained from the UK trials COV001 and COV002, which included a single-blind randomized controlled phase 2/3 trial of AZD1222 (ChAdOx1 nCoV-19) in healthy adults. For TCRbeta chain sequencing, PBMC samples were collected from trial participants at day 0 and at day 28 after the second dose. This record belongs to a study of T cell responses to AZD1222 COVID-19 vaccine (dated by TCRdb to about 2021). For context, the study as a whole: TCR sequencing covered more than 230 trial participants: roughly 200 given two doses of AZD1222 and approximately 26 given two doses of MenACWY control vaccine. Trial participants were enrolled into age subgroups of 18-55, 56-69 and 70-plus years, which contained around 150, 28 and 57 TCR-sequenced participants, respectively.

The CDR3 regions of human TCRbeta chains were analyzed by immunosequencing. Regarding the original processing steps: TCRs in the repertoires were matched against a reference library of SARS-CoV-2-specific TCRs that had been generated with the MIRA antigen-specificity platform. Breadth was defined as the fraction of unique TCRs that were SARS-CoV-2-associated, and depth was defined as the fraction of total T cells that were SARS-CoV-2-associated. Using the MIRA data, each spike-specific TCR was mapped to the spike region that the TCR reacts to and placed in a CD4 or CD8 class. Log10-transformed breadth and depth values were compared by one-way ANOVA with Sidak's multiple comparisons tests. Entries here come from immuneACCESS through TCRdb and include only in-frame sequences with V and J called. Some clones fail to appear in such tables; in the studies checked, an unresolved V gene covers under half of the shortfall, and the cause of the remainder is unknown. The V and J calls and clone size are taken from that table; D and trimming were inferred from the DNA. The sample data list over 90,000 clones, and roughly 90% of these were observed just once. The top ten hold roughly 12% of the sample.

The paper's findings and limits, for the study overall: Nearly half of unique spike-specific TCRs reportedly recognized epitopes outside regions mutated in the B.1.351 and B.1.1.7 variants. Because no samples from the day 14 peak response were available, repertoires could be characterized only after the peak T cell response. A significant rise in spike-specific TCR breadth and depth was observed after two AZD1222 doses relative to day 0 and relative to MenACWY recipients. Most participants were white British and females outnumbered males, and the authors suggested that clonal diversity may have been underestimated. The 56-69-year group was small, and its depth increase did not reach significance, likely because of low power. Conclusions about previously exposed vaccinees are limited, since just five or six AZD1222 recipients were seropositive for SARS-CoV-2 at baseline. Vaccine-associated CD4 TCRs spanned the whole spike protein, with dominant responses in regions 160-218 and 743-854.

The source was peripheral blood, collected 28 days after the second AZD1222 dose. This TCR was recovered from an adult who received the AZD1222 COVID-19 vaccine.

For the CDR3, the sequence is CASSQQGGGAGNTIYF. The nucleotides are TGTGCCAGCAGCCAGCAGGGGGGGGGCGCTGGAAACACCATATATTTT. In this chain, TRBV11-3 is recombined with TRBJ1-3, with 7 bases matching TRBD1. Reading from cysteine to phenylalanine, the CDR3 counts 16 amino acids. CDR3 DNA is the only sequence kept; it has 48 bases, read in frame from the first base. Via the germline V gene, CDR1 is SGHNT and CDR2 YENEEA. V ends up 5 bases short and J 2 bases short, with an unmatched junction base count of 9.